The T cell receptor beta chain under discussion was sequenced for a study of cytomegalovirus exposure and HLA in healthy donors. Study-wide points: Previous analysis showed most TCR beta V segments were productive about 90% or about 30% of the time.

The PCR employed 60 Vbeta primers together with 13 Jbeta primers. Methods used by the authors: Among the unique TCR beta chains that a later analysis counted, 75 million to 85 million in all, approximately 12 million were shared. Repertoires were generated with immunoSEQ multiplex PCR, while TCRdb's copy carries only in-frame clones and drops some. Clone size and the V and J calls come from that table; the DNA yielded D and trimming. The sample gives 180,000 or so clones, under 90% of which show up once; about 0.092% is in the top ten. CDR1 is MNHNS and CDR2 is SASEGT in the germline V gene. The CDR3 consists of 15 residues. J lost 4 bases, V lost 1 base, and 6 bases had no gene match. In this sample, this clone turned up a few times. Its antigen is not known.

The sequenced sample consisted of PBMCs. The chain couples TRBV6-1 to TRBJ2-7; 8 nucleotides match TRBD1. This TCR came from a boy aged 2-9 years in good health and CMV-seronegative. The CDR3 coding sequence is TGTGCCAGCAGTGAAGTTGGGACAGGTCGGTACGAGCAGTACTTC. It translates to CASSEVGTGRYEQYF.